This TCR beta chain was sequenced for a study of T-cell reconstitution after alpha-beta-depleted transplantation in children. The germline V gene has CDR1 SGHAT and CDR2 FQNNGV. V lost 4 bases and J 10 bases, leaving 8 bases between the germline ends. The CDR3 is made up of 11 amino acids. Unique molecular identifiers tagged the TCRbeta library. TCRdb re-derived calls from the PCR reads in MiXCR, one entry per CDR3 protein. The sample yields about 58,000 distinct CDR3 sequences, approximately 46% seen once. The sequence was collected from a male patient under 18 who had a stem cell transplant for acute lymphoblastic leukemia, so the T cells may come from the graft donor. V usage is TRBV11-2 and J usage is TRBJ2-1; D is unresolved. The sequencing used PBMCs, mostly from graft donor cells, collected 360 days after TCRalphabeta/CD19-depleted stem cell transplant. CDR3 in amino acids: CASSSMGEQFF. CDR3 in DNA: TGTGCCAGCAGCTCGATGGGGGAGCAGTTCTTC.